This T cell receptor beta chain was sequenced during a study of technical replicates of blood from a handful of donors. Assay: immunoSEQ multiplex PCR; the TCRdb copy retains only in-frame clones and omits some. The profile shows tens of thousands of clones, 95% to 98% of them singletons. The ends lost 9 bases at V and 6 bases at J; junction bases unmatched: 6. This CDR3 contains 12 residues. Germline V gene sequence: CDR1 MDHEN, CDR2 SYDVKM. This clonotype was obtained from a human donor in good health. Sample: T cells isolated from PBMCs. V gene TRBV28 combines with J gene TRBJ1-2, with 8 positions matching TRBD1. The CDR3 reads CASSLTGDGYTF. As DNA, the CDR3 is TGTGCCAGTTCTCTGACAGGGGATGGCTACACCTTC.